Below are 10 T cell receptor beta chains sequenced from a single sample in a study of control samples from healthy donors and cancer patients. Here immunoSEQ multiplex PCR was the method, and the copy in TCRdb shows in-frame clones only, minus some. The sample carries around 120,000 clones, about 94% recorded once. The sequenced material came from blood. All receptors derive from a man younger than 45 in good health.

For this clone: Other DNA sequences in this sample translate to the same CDR3. V gene TRBV5-1 combines with J gene TRBJ2-6; maybe TRBD1 (5 bases). The CDR3 extends over 17 amino acids. V gave up 0 bases and J gave up 1 base, with 11 bases separating them. The V gene's germline CDR1 is SGHRS and CDR2 YFSETQ. Here the CDR3 reads CASSLVGVTSGANVLTF. The CDR3 nucleotides are TGCGCCAGCAGCTTGGTAGGGGTCACTTCTGGGGCCAACGTCCTGACTTTC.

The sample holds one count of this clone. V is TRBV11-3 and J is TRBJ2-3; 8 nucleotides match TRBD2. This CDR3 is built from 15 residues. V shed 5 bases, J shed 3 bases, and the junction held 7 bases outside the gene matches. Germline V gives CDR1 SGHNT, CDR2 YENEEA. CDR3 bases: TGTGCCAGCAGCCGGAGCGGGGGCGGGACAGATACGCAGTATTTT. Encoded protein: CASSRSGGGTDTQYF.

The V and J genes are TRBV24-1 and TRBJ2-2, with D hard to call. The CDR3 runs to 11 residues. Per the germline V gene, CDR1 is KGHDR and CDR2 is SFDVKD. V shed 6 bases and J shed 8 bases, with 6 bases lying between them. In nucleotides, the CDR3 is TGTGCCACCAGTCGAACTGGGGAGCTGTTTTTT. It translates to CATSRTGELFF.

The chain carries TRBV29-1 and TRBJ2-2; possibly TRBD2 for D (6 bases). Germline V gene data show CDR1 as SQVTM and CDR2 as ANQGSEA. The CDR3 spans 16 residues. V shed 4 bases and J shed 3 bases, with 18 bases lying between them. CDR3 sequence: CSVVVVGGRYTGELFF. For the CDR3, the DNA is TGCAGCGTTGTCGTTGTGGGGGGAAGGTACACCGGGGAGCTGTTTTTT.

The chain combines TRBV19 with TRBJ1-5, with TRBD1 matching over 7 bases. V was pared by 6 bases and J by 5 bases, with 7 bases of the junction left unmatched. CDR3 length: 14 amino acids. Germline V gene lookup returns CDR1 LNHDA and CDR2 SQIVND (reference sequence). The CDR3 sequence is CASRGQTGYQPQHF. The CDR3 nucleotides are TGTGCCAGTAGGGGACAGACTGGGTATCAGCCCCAGCATTTT.

The chain recombines TRBV6-5 with TRBJ1-1; TRBD1 matches at 7 bases. Germline V gives CDR1 MNHEY, CDR2 SVGAGI. Losses at the gene ends were 6 bases for V and 13 bases for J; bases not matched to a gene: 11. The CDR3 length is 12 residues. DNA of the CDR3: TGTGCCAGCAGCAATACCGGGACAGACGATTTCTTT. This translates into CASSNTGTDDFF.

The chain employs TRBV6-5 and TRBJ2-3; 8 bases fit TRBD1. The CDR3 has 16 amino acids. V shed 0 bases and J 5 bases; nucleotides not matched to a gene: 7. Germline CDR1 is MNHEY and CDR2 is SVGAGI. The CDR3 is CASSYSKAGGGDTQYF. The CDR3 DNA is TGTGCCAGCAGTTACTCGAAGGCAGGGGGCGGAGATACGCAGTATTTT.

J is TRBJ1-1 and V is TRBV7-9; 7 positions match TRBD1. Germline V gene data show CDR1 as SEHNR and CDR2 as FQNEAQ (reference sequence). CDR3 length: 13 residues. Trimming at V came to 5 bases and at J to 5 bases, leaving 5 bases not matched to a gene. The CDR3 loop reads CASSLNRGTEAFF. The CDR3 coding sequence is TGTGCCAGCAGCCTCAACAGGGGAACTGAAGCTTTCTTT.

The rearrangement links TRBV7-8 to TRBJ1-2; D not resolved. V was trimmed by 3 bases and J by 2 bases, leaving 7 bases between them. CDR3 length: 13 residues. The germline V gene encodes CDR1 SGHVS and CDR2 FQNEAQ. The CDR3 DNA reads TGTGCCAGCAGCTTTGGCACCAACTATGGCTACACCTTC. This sequence encodes CASSFGTNYGYTF.

DNA of the CDR3: TGTGCCAGCAGCTCTGATCCAGGGGCCACCGGGGAGCTGTTTTTT. Encoded protein: CASSSDPGATGELFF. This chain links TRBV9 with TRBJ2-2, with a possible D match to TRBD1 (6 bases). V lost 4 bases to trimming and J lost 4 bases, with 14 bases between them. The CDR3 totals 15 residues. Germline V gene sequence: CDR1 SGDLS, CDR2 YYNGEE.